This record looks at one T cell receptor (beta chain) sequence and its context. Sequence at one end of the junction differs from germline and may be a read error. Germline-derived CDR1 and CDR2 are SQVTM and ANQGSEA. The CDR3 contains 12 residues. Data came from immunoSEQ multiplex PCR; TCRdb stores just in-frame clones and leaves some out. This sample has roughly 110,000 clones; 88% occur once, and the top ten carry about 6.8%. These data are taken from a study of T cell responses to AZD1222 COVID-19 vaccine. V usage is TRBV29-1 and J usage is TRBJ2-1; 8 bases fit TRBD1. This clonotype was obtained from an adult who received the AZD1222 COVID-19 vaccine. Sequenced here: peripheral blood, sampled 28 days after the second AZD1222 dose. CDR3 in DNA: TGCAGCGTTGGGGCAGCATCAGGGGGCTGGGTCTTC. Its protein product is CSVGAASGGWVF.